A single sample is the source of the 11 T cell receptor delta chains below, sequenced in a study of γδ T cells in repeated Plasmodium falciparum infection. Gammadelta T cells were flow-sorted from PBMC into Vgamma9/Vdelta2+ and Vdelta2-negative populations for bulk analysis. TCRdb fed the multiplex PCR reads to CATT. The data hold 75,000 to 95,000 delta-chain clones, with 0.95% to 1% observed a single time. Sequences were obtained from gamma-delta T cells from blood. These receptors all stem from a pool of human donors (malaria-infected and uninfected, not separated).

This clone was counted many times. One base separates it from a far larger clone, so it is likely a read error. Other DNA sequences in the same sample also yield this CDR3. This chain connects TRDV2 to TRDJ1, with 11 bases matching TRDD3. TCRdb does not report a J gene; here it was assigned by matching the DNA to germline references. The trim removed 0 bases at V and 0 bases at J, leaving 11 bases unmatched. Germline V lookup: CDR1 GEAIGNYY, CDR2 EKD. The CDR3 sequence is 19 residues long. This CDR3 reads CACDTLVLGDRGDTDKLIF. CDR3 DNA sequence: TGTGCCTGTGACACCCTCGTACTGGGGGATAGGGGGGACACCGATAAACTCATCTTT.

Concerning this clone: The TCRdb protein comes from a much larger clone and disagrees with this DNA's translation at residue 10, likely due to a read error; the protein given here is derived from the DNA. Here the CDR3 reads CACDPLGGGRDDKLIF. In DNA form, the CDR3 reads TGTGCCTGTGACCCCCTCGGCGGGGGGAGGGACGATAAACTCATCTTT. The chain uses TRDV2 and TRDJ1; the D gene is possibly TRDD3 (6 bases). In the absence of a J gene in TCRdb, the DNA was matched to germline to assign it here. This CDR3 is 16 amino acids long. With 3 bases removed from V and 4 bases from J, the gap between germline ends came to 20 bases. CDR1 GEAIGNYY and CDR2 EKD come from the germline V gene.

This clone was counted only a few times. TCRdb has a much larger clone's protein, which differs at residue 8 from the translation of this DNA, likely because of a read error; what is shown is the protein translated from the DNA. This chain joins TRDV1 and TRDJ1; 9 bases align to TRDD2. Here the J gene came from matching the DNA to germline, since TCRdb omits it. This CDR3 region has 20 residues. Trimming took 3 bases from V and 0 from J; bases not matched to a gene: 17. Per the germline V gene, CDR1 is TSWWSYY and CDR2 is QGS. The CDR3 DNA sequence: TGTGCTCTTGGGGACCCACAACCTTCCTACCCTCACCCGTACACCGATAAACTCATCTTT. Protein sequence: CALGDPQPSYPHPYTDKLIF.

About this clone itself: The likely explanation is a read error, given a far larger clone one base away. The V and J genes are TRDV2 and TRDJ1; D possibly corresponds to TRDD3 (6 bases). No J segment appears in TCRdb, so it was assigned here by matching the sequence to germline. The CDR3 consists of 14 residues. Looked up from germline, CDR1 is GEAIGNYY and CDR2 is EKD. For the CDR3, the DNA is TGTGCCTGTGACACCGGTGGGGGTACCGACAAACTCATCTTT. Encoded protein: CACDTGGGTDKLIF.

About this clone itself: TCRdb records a much larger clone's protein for this DNA, with a difference at residue 13 that likely arises from a read error; the protein given is the translation of the DNA. The V and J genes are TRDV2 and TRDJ1; 7 nucleotides line up with TRDD3. The CDR3 length is 16 residues. The germline V gene encodes CDR1 GEAIGNYY and CDR2 EKD. CDR3 amino acids: CACDTLGDKVADRLIF. CDR3 DNA: TGTGCCTGTGACACCCTCGGGGATAAGGTGGCCGATAGACTCATCTTT.

This clone has only a few counts. This likely came from a read error, as a far larger clone is one base away. Other DNA sequences in this sample translate to the same CDR3. This chain links TRDV2 with TRDJ1; TRDD3 might be the D (6 bases). In the absence of a J gene in TCRdb, the DNA was matched to germline to assign it here. The CDR3 runs to 18 residues. V lost 0 bases and J 5 bases, leaving 24 bases between the germline ends. The V gene's germline CDR1 is GEAIGNYY and CDR2 EKD. The chain's CDR3 is CACDTVFAGGHRGDKLIF. Written as DNA, the CDR3 is TGTGCCTGTGACACCGTCTTTGCCGGGGGACACCGGGGGGATAAACTCATCTTT.

This clone was recorded a few times. The mismatch at residue 11 between this DNA's translation and the TCRdb protein of a much larger clone likely reflects a read error; the protein shown is translated from the DNA. The chain combines TRDV1 with TRDJ1; 11 nucleotides agree with TRDD3. V was pared by 1 base and J by 0 bases, with 25 bases of the junction left unmatched. Germline V CDR1 and CDR2: TSWWSYY, QGS. The CDR3 consists of 24 residues. The CDR3 spells CALGEPPLFWACAGGYSYTDKLIF. The DNA for the CDR3 is TGTGCTCTTGGGGAACCACCGTTATTCTGGGCCTGTGCTGGGGGATACTCATACACCGATAAACTCATCTTT.

In the case of this clone: A read error is the likely source, as a far larger clone sits one nucleotide away. Other DNA sequences in the same sample also yield this CDR3. V gene TRDV2 combines with J gene TRDJ1; 10 bases map to TRDD3. The J gene, not given by TCRdb, was assigned here from a germline match of the nucleotide sequence. CDR3 length equals 16 residues. The ends lost 0 bases at V and 4 bases at J; junction bases unmatched: 7. Germline assignment: CDR1 GEAIGNYY and CDR2 EKD. CDR3 nucleotide sequence: TGTGCCTGTGACACCAGTCGGGGGATACGAGACGATAAACTCATCTTT. Translation gives CACDTSRGIRDDKLIF.

As for this clone: TCRdb lists the protein of a much larger clone for this DNA, which differs at residue 12, so this is likely a read error; the protein given here is translated from the DNA itself. The chain employs TRDV1 and TRDJ1; D is tentatively TRDD2 or TRDD3 (5 bases each). The J gene is absent in TCRdb and was assigned here via DNA matching to germline. The V end was cut by 2 bases, the J end by 0 bases, with 28 bases between. There are 21 residues in the CDR3. Germline CDR1 and CDR2: TSWWSYY and QGS. CDR3 in amino acids: CALGETTGLLWRIRYTDKLIF. CDR3 nucleotides: TGTGCTCTTGGGGAAACCACCGGCCTTCTTTGGAGGATAAGGTACACCGATAAACTCATCTTT.

As regards this clone: The TCRdb protein, from a much larger clone, departs from this DNA's translation at residue 8, likely by read error; the protein shown derives from the DNA. The rearrangement uses TRDV2 and TRDJ2, with 7 bases lining up with TRDD3. This CDR3 has 14 amino acids. From germline, CDR1 is GEAIGNYY and CDR2 EKD. V shed 3 bases and J 8 bases; nucleotides not matched to a gene: 8. Here the CDR3 reads CACDQLGKPAQLFF. CDR3 nucleotide sequence: TGTGCCTGTGACCAACTGGGGAAACCCGCACAACTCTTCTTT.

This clone occurred a few times. TCRdb assigns this DNA the protein of a much larger clone, which departs from its translation at residue 7; this likely reflects a read error, and the protein shown comes from translating the DNA. The chain joins TRDV1 to TRDJ1, with TRDD3 matching over 12 bases. TCRdb gives no J gene; it was assigned here by matching the DNA to germline. This CDR3 is built from 27 residues. Germline V gene lookup returns CDR1 TSWWSYY and CDR2 QGS. V gave up 7 bases and J gave up 3 bases; unmatched junction bases: 42. Here the CDR3 DNA reads TGTGCTCTTGCTAATGGTGAATCCCAAAGGGACGAAACTGGGGGATACTCCTGGACGAGAGGGTCCGATAAACTCATCTTT. It encodes CALANGESQRDETGGYSWTRGSDKLIF.